These T cell receptor beta chains were read from a single sample in a study of T-cell reconstitution after alpha-beta-depleted transplantation in children. TCRdb itself ran the PCR reads through MiXCR, one entry per CDR3 protein. The sample records a few hundred thousand distinct CDR3 sequences, about 9.3% being singletons. This material consisted of PBMCs from the stem cell graft donor, taken from the stem cell graft. All receptors come from a human donor who donated a stem cell graft to a child with acute lymphoblastic leukemia. Each CDR3 is given with its conserved first and last residue. D genes are given only for firm matches. Expanded clones are given a class, and other clones once, few, many or no size at all.

TRBV5-1,TRBJ2-4,few,16,-,TGCGCCAGCAGCTTAGGTTTAAGGGCTGCCAAAAACATTCAGTACTTC,CASSLGLRAAKNIQYF
TRBV12-3/TRBV12-4,TRBJ2-1,few,15,-,TGTGCCAGCAGTGCCGACAAGACTAGGTACAATGAGCAGTTCTTC,CASSADKTRYNEQFF
TRBV7-2,TRBJ2-5,many,16,TRBD1,TGTGCCAGCAGTCCCGGTGGCGGACAGGGTGAGGAGACCCAGTACTTC,CASSPGGGQGEETQYF
TRBV3-1,TRBJ2-2,-,16,TRBD1,TGTGCCAGCAGCCAACTTTTCGGGACAGACACCGGGGAGCTGTTTTTT,CASSQLFGTDTGELFF
TRBV7-9,TRBJ1-1,few,14,-,TGTGCCAGCAGCAGTGCGGGGGTTGGGACTGAAGCTTTCTTT,CASSSAGVGTEAFF
TRBV5-5,TRBJ1-2,-,18,-,TGTGCCAGCAGCTTGGCCTATGCCAGGGAGGGGATTAACTATGGCTACACCTTC,CASSLAYAREGINYGYTF
TRBV15,TRBJ2-1,few,15,TRBD2,TGTGCCACCAGCAGAGCGTGGGGGAGGGAGGGGGAGCAGTTCTTC,CATSRAWGREGEQFF
TRBV4-1,TRBJ2-2,few,15,-,TGCGCCAGCAGGGATACAATTTTAACCACCGGGGAGCTGTTTTTT,CASRDTILTTGELFF
TRBV11-2,TRBJ2-3,-,16,TRBD2,TGTGCCAGCAGCACTCGACTAGCGGGAACCGCAGATACGCAGTATTTT,CASSTRLAGTADTQYF
TRBV7-2,TRBJ2-1,-,16,TRBD2,TGTGCCAGCAGCTTAGAAGCGGGAGAAGGCTACAATGAGCAGTTCTTC,CASSLEAGEGYNEQFF
TRBV20-1,TRBJ2-5,-,15,TRBD1,TGCAGTGCAACAGAGAACAGGGGTTTATGGGAGACCCAGTACTTC,CSATENRGLWETQYF
TRBV28,TRBJ2-5,few,18,-,TGTGCCAGCAGCCCTGTCCTCCATCCCAAGGACAGCCAAGAGACCCAGTACTTC,CASSPVLHPKDSQETQYF
TRBV7-9,TRBJ2-7,few,13,-,TGTGCCAGCAGCCCGCCCGGGGAATACGAGCAGTACTTC,CASSPPGEYEQYF
TRBV6-5,TRBJ2-7,-,17,-,TGTGCCAGCAGTTACTCGGTCCGGGGGTCTCCCTCCTACGAGCAGTACTTC,CASSYSVRGSPSYEQYF
TRBV29-1,TRBJ2-7,-,14,-,TGCAGCGTTGGCCCCCGGAGTTCTCCCGACGAGCAGTACTTC,CSVGPRSSPDEQYF
TRBV27,TRBJ2-7,few,15,-,TGTGCCAGCAGTTATGTCAGGGCGCACGTGGTCGAGCAGTACTTC,CASSYVRAHVVEQYF
TRBV7-9,TRBJ2-4,few,15,-,TGTGCCAGCAGCTTACAGAGTGGCTCCAAAAACATTCAGTACTTC,CASSLQSGSKNIQYF
TRBV6-2/TRBV6-3,TRBJ2-3,-,14,-,TGTGCCAGCAGTTACTCGGCCGCGTCGGGTACGCAGTATTTT,CASSYSAASGTQYF
TRBV20-1,TRBJ2-1,few,12,TRBD1,TGCAGTGCTAGTATAGGGGGCGATGAGCAGTTCTTC,CSASIGGDEQFF
TRBV6-1,TRBJ2-1,few,15,TRBD2,TGTGCCAGCACCGCGGGAGGCCCCATATACAATGAGCAGTTCTTC,CASTAGGPIYNEQFF
TRBV5-1,TRBJ2-5,-,18,TRBD2,TGCGCCAGCCGTTCCGGGGTAACTAGCGGGAGAGCCCAAGAGACCCAGTACTTC,CASRSGVTSGRAQETQYF
TRBV20-1,TRBJ1-2,few,13,-,TGCAGTGCTACCCCGGACAGAGGCGGGGGCTACACCTTC,CSATPDRGGGYTF
TRBV28,TRBJ2-1,-,14,TRBD2,TGTGCCAGCAGTTTGCGGGGGACTCACAATGAGCAGTTCTTC,CASSLRGTHNEQFF
TRBV7-2,TRBJ2-3,few,17,TRBD2,TGTGCCAGCAGCCACCGGACTAGCGGGAGGGTCACAGATACGCAGTATTTT,CASSHRTSGRVTDTQYF
TRBV28,TRBJ2-1,few,11,-,TGTGCCAGCAGTTTATCCCCTGAGCAGTTCTTC,CASSLSPEQFF
TRBV4-3,TRBJ2-1,many,13,-,TGCGCCAGCAGCCAGCAGTGGGACAATGAGCAGTTCTTC,CASSQQWDNEQFF
TRBV4-2,TRBJ2-2,-,17,-,TGTGCCAGCAGCCAGCCCAGGGGGAGGGGGTACACCGGGGAGCTGTTTTTT,CASSQPRGRGYTGELFF